A few counts support the clone carrying this T cell receptor (beta chain). The antigen is unknown. The record originates from a study of T cell clonality in common variable immunodeficiency. Study-wide results and caveats: CVID subjects shared fewer TCRbeta clones than healthy controls did.

Here immunoSEQ multiplex PCR was the method, and the copy in TCRdb shows in-frame clones only, minus some. This repertoire holds 50,000 to 60,000 clones, and none appear only once. The TCR comes from a person between 18 and 70 years old in good health. Sequencing used peripheral blood mononuclear cells.

CDR3 DNA, as far as it was read: TGCGCCAGCAGTGAGTCGGGTAGCGGAATAAATGAG. Protein: CASSESGSGINE. The entire CDR3 reads CASSESGSGINEQFF. J is TRBJ2-1 and V is TRBV10-1; weak D call: TRBD2 (6 bases). From the germline J gene comes the end of the CDR3, since the read stops 3 residues before it. The germline V gene has CDR1 WNHNN and CDR2 SYGVQD (reference sequence). The CDR3 has 15 amino acids. The ends were cut back, 0 bases at V and 7 bases at J, with 13 bases in the middle.